Included here is one T cell receptor beta chain sequence, with context. This sample stems from a study of control samples from healthy donors and cancer patients. CDR1 is SGHAT and CDR2 is FQNNGV in the germline V gene. With 3 bases clipped from V and 11 bases from J, the junction kept 1 base outside the gene matches. The CDR3 consists of 11 residues. Here immunoSEQ multiplex PCR was the method, and the copy in TCRdb shows in-frame clones only, minus some. The table has 100,000 to 150,000 clones, about 83% seen once. The sample taken for sequencing was blood. The receptor comes from a man aged 30 to 45 in good health. V and J are TRBV11-2 and TRBJ1-1; TRBD1 aligns across 9 bases. CDR3 nucleotide sequence: TGTGCCAGCAGCTTCGGGACAGGGGCTTTCTTT. Its protein product is CASSFGTGAFF. The variable domain in full, completed from reference TRBV11-2 and TRBJ1-1, reads EAGVAQSPRYKIIEKRQSVAFWCNPISGHATLYWYQQILGQGPKLLIQFQNNGVVDDSQLPKDRFSAERLKGVDSTLKIQPAKLEDSAVYLCASSFGTGAFFGQGTRLTVV.